These T cell receptor beta chains were read from a single sample in a study of T cell responses to AZD1222 COVID-19 vaccine. Profiled with immunoSEQ multiplex PCR; TCRdb holds only in-frame clones, not every one. Counted here are around 180,000 clones, more than 75% occurring once; the ten biggest clones make up around 2.9%. Sample: peripheral blood, taken on day 0 of MenACWY control vaccination. These receptors were obtained from an adult in good health. Both conserved end residues are part of each CDR3. A D gene is named only where the DNA matches it firmly. Expanded clones get a size class; other rows say once, few or many, or leave the size out.

j_call | v_call | clone_size | d_call | cdr3_aa | cdr3_nt
TRBJ2-7 | TRBV7-9 | NA | TRBD2 | CASSLVGLAGVEQYF | TGTGCCAGCAGCTTAGTGGGACTAGCGGGAGTCGAGCAGTACTTC
TRBJ2-5 | TRBV25-1 | NA | NA | CASSDLRDDETQYF | TGTGCCAGCAGTGACCTCCGGGACGATGAGACCCAGTACTTC
TRBJ2-3 | TRBV3-1/TRBV3-2 | NA | NA | CASSQDPDDDPDTQYF | TGTGCCAGCAGCCAAGATCCCGACGATGATCCCGATACGCAGTATTTT
TRBJ1-5 | TRBV19 | NA | NA | CASSIAMNQPQHF | TGTGCCAGTAGTATCGCGATGAATCAGCCCCAGCATTTT
TRBJ1-6 | TRBV4-1 | few | TRBD1 | CASSQGQGASPLHF | TGCGCCAGCAGCCAAGGACAGGGGGCTTCACCCCTCCACTTT
TRBJ2-7 | TRBV27 | NA | TRBD2 | CASSLSRTSAPGSYEQYF | TGTGCCAGCAGTTTATCAAGGACTAGCGCTCCCGGCTCCTACGAGCAGTACTTC
TRBJ1-6 | TRBV7-3 | NA | TRBD1 | CASSSGTGLGSPLHF | TGTGCCAGCAGCTCCGGGACAGGGCTTGGTTCACCCCTCCACTTT
TRBJ2-3 | TRBV9 | NA | NA | CASSINQRADTQYF | TGTGCCAGCAGCATCAACCAGAGGGCAGATACGCAGTATTTT
TRBJ2-7 | TRBV28 | NA | TRBD2 | CASISAGAGGTYEQYF | TGTGCCAGCATTTCAGCGGGCGCCGGGGGGACGTACGAGCAGTACTTC
TRBJ2-1 | TRBV7-2 | NA | NA | CASSLVSGEQFF | TGTGCCAGCAGCTTAGTGTCTGGTGAGCAGTTCTTC
TRBJ2-5 | TRBV7-2 | NA | TRBD2 | CASSFSVTSGQETQYF | TGTGCCAGCAGCTTTAGCGTGACTAGCGGCCAAGAGACCCAGTACTTC
TRBJ1-5 | TRBV28 | NA | NA | CASSRIWQPQHF | TGTGCCAGCAGTCGAATTTGGCAGCCCCAGCATTTT
TRBJ1-6 | TRBV14 | NA | NA | CASSQSLQRTPLHF | TGTGCCAGCAGCCAATCCCTACAGAGGACACCCCTCCACTTT
TRBJ2-5 | TRBV11-3 | NA | NA | CASSCPISPGETQYF | TGTGCCAGCAGCTGCCCGATCTCCCCGGGAGAGACCCAGTACTTC
TRBJ2-7 | TRBV4-3 | NA | NA | CASSQGSQDGGEQYF | TGCGCCAGCAGCCAAGGAAGCCAGGATGGGGGCGAGCAGTACTTC
TRBJ1-5 | TRBV28 | NA | NA | CASSFSGNGQPQHF | TGTGCCAGCAGTTTTTCCGGAAACGGTCAGCCCCAGCATTTT
TRBJ2-1 | TRBV5-1 | NA | TRBD1 | CASSLGQGRVNEQFF | TGCGCCAGCAGCTTGGGACAGGGGAGAGTAAATGAGCAGTTCTTC
TRBJ2-5 | TRBV6-2/TRBV6-3 | NA | NA | CASSYVGETQYF | TGTGCCAGCAGTTACGTGGGAGAGACCCAGTACTTC
TRBJ2-5 | TRBV27 | NA | NA | CASSRTAFQETQYF | TGTGCCAGCAGTCGGACGGCTTTTCAAGAGACCCAGTACTTC
TRBJ1-6 | TRBV3-1/TRBV3-2 | once | NA | CASSPIPPGVESPLHF | TGTGCCAGCAGCCCAATACCCCCCGGGGTAGAGTCACCCCTCCACTTT
TRBJ1-1 | TRBV5-1 | NA | NA | CASSTYSPPNTEAFF | TGCGCCAGCAGCACCTACAGTCCGCCGAACACTGAAGCTTTCTTT
TRBJ2-3 | TRBV7-8 | NA | NA | CASSLEYGRTDTQYF | TGTGCCAGCAGCTTAGAATATGGCCGCACAGATACGCAGTATTTT
TRBJ2-3 | TRBV4-1 | NA | TRBD2 | CASSQTSGTTDTQYF | TGCGCCAGCAGCCAAACTAGCGGTACCACAGATACGCAGTATTTT
TRBJ2-1 | TRBV2 | NA | TRBD2 | CASRGESSGRSSYNEQFF | TGTGCCAGCAGAGGGGAGTCTAGCGGAAGGAGCTCCTACAATGAGCAGTTCTTC
TRBJ1-2 | TRBV21-1 | once | NA | CASSNPRDCCYGYTF | TGTGCCAGCAGCAATCCAAGAGACTGCTGCTATGGCTACACCTTC
TRBJ1-3 | TRBV4-1 | NA | TRBD1 | CASSPGTGGFEVSGNTIYF | TGCGCCAGCAGCCCCGGGACAGGGGGCTTCGAGGTATCTGGAAACACCATATATTTT
TRBJ2-7 | TRBV3-1/TRBV3-2 | NA | TRBD1 | CASSQGQGWYEQYF | TGTGCCAGCAGCCAGGGACAGGGATGGTACGAGCAGTACTTC
TRBJ1-4 | TRBV19 | NA | TRBD1 | CASTARDRLFEKLFF | TGTGCCAGTACGGCCCGGGACAGGTTATTTGAAAAACTGTTTTTT
TRBJ1-2 | TRBV12-3/TRBV12-4 | NA | NA | CASSFEAAPYTF | TGTGCCAGCAGTTTCGAGGCAGCACCCTACACCTTC
TRBJ1-6 | TRBV4-2 | NA | NA | CASSLSREFYNSPLHF | TGTGCCAGCAGCCTAAGTCGGGAGTTCTATAATTCACCCCTCCACTTT
TRBJ1-5 | TRBV9 | NA | NA | CASSGDSSYQPQHF | TGTGCCAGCAGCGGTGACAGTAGCTATCAGCCCCAGCATTTT
TRBJ1-5 | TRBV5-6 | NA | NA | CASSGHRDQPQHF | TGTGCCAGCAGCGGCCACAGGGATCAGCCCCAGCATTTT
TRBJ2-7 | TRBV7-3 | NA | TRBD2 | CASSRGGDGPYEQYF | TGTGCCAGCAGCCGTGGGGGGGACGGACCCTACGAGCAGTACTTC
TRBJ1-1 | TRBV6-5 | once | NA | CASRGPAQINTEAFF | TGTGCCAGTAGGGGCCCGGCGCAGATAAACACTGAAGCTTTCTTT
TRBJ1-2 | TRBV5-6 | NA | NA | CASSLPLTGPHDGYTF | TGTGCCAGCAGCTTACCACTGACGGGCCCCCACGATGGCTACACCTTC
TRBJ1-6 | TRBV30 | NA | NA | CAWSTGTRNYYNSPLHF | TGTGCCTGGAGTACAGGGACCCGAAATTATTATAATTCACCCCTCCACTTT
TRBJ2-5 | TRBV19 | NA | TRBD1 | CASSPIVAGGLETQYF | TGTGCCAGTAGCCCTATAGTGGCAGGGGGCTTGGAGACCCAGTACTTC
TRBJ1-2 | TRBV5-1 | once | NA | CASSSMGGTNYGYTF | TGCGCCAGCAGCTCCATGGGGGGAACTAACTATGGCTACACCTTC
TRBJ1-2 | TRBV27 | NA | NA | CASSSGGIGYTF | TGTGCCAGCTCGAGCGGGGGAATTGGCTACACCTTC
TRBJ1-2 | TRBV2 | NA | NA | CASGDHYGYTF | TGTGCCAGCGGCGACCACTATGGCTACACCTTC
TRBJ1-5 | TRBV27 | once | NA | CASSFRGYQPQHF | TGTGCCAGCAGTTTCCGGGGGTATCAGCCCCAGCATTTT
TRBJ2-5 | TRBV24-1 | NA | NA | CATSDSTAGTQYF | TGTGCCACCAGTGATTCGACTGCGGGGACCCAGTACTTC
TRBJ2-7 | TRBV28 | NA | TRBD2 | CASRRGLAGEQYF | TGTGCCAGCAGGCGGGGGCTAGCGGGAGAGCAGTACTTC
TRBJ2-5 | TRBV4-3 | NA | TRBD2 | CASSQDQRGRETQYF | TGCGCCAGCAGCCAAGATCAGCGGGGGAGAGAGACCCAGTACTTC
TRBJ2-5 | TRBV7-3 | once | TRBD1 | CASSLWVGQGETQYF | TGTGCCAGCAGCTTATGGGTCGGACAGGGAGAGACCCAGTACTTC
TRBJ1-1 | TRBV18 | NA | TRBD1 | CASSPRTSGGNTEAFF | TGTGCCAGCTCACCAAGGACGTCAGGGGGGAACACTGAAGCTTTCTTT
TRBJ2-5 | TRBV7-9 | once | NA | CASRKQETQYF | TGTGCCAGCAGGAAGCAAGAGACCCAGTACTTC
TRBJ2-7 | TRBV30 | NA | NA | CAWSATSLGSSYEQYF | TGTGCCTGGAGTGCCACCTCTTTAGGGAGCTCCTACGAGCAGTACTTC
TRBJ1-1 | TRBV5-1 | NA | NA | CASSSLGQNTEAFF | TGCGCCAGCAGCTCGTTGGGGCAGAACACTGAAGCTTTCTTT
TRBJ2-1 | TRBV24-1 | NA | TRBD1 | CATSDNQPGQEKQFF | TGTGCCACCAGTGATAACCAACCGGGACAGGAAAAACAGTTCTTC
TRBJ1-1 | TRBV27 | NA | TRBD1 | CASSLRGQDEAFF | TGTGCCAGCAGTTTACGAGGACAGGATGAAGCTTTCTTT
TRBJ1-6 | TRBV6-5 | once | NA | CASSQVGPLHF | TGTGCCAGTAGCCAAGTCGGTCCCCTCCACTTT
TRBJ2-3 | TRBV19 | NA | NA | CASSILATDTQYF | TGTGCCAGTAGTATACTAGCGACAGATACGCAGTATTTT
TRBJ1-1 | TRBV7-9 | NA | TRBD1 | CASSLLGTGLNTEAFF | TGTGCCAGCAGCTTATTGGGGACAGGATTGAACACTGAAGCTTTCTTT
TRBJ1-4 | TRBV28 | NA | NA | CASITAGEKLFF | TGTGCCAGCATCACAGCAGGTGAAAAACTGTTTTTT
TRBJ2-5 | TRBV10-3 | NA | TRBD1 | CAISGRQGVGETQYF | TGTGCCATCAGTGGCCGGCAGGGGGTGGGAGAGACCCAGTACTTC
TRBJ2-2 | TRBV18 | NA | NA | CASSDVGELFF | TGTGCCAGCTCTGACGTCGGGGAGCTGTTTTTT